This TCR beta chain was found in a study of cytomegalovirus exposure and HLA in healthy donors. Healthy bone marrow donors formed the donor group. This clone has just a few counts. Its antigen remains unidentified. The CDR3 covers 11 residues. V lost 0 bases to trimming and J lost 10 bases, with 7 bases between them. The germline gives CDR1 SGDLS, CDR2 YYNGEE. The PCR used 60 Vbeta and 13 Jbeta primers. Assay: immunoSEQ multiplex PCR; the TCRdb copy retains only in-frame clones and omits some. Of more than 70,000 clones listed, around three quarters are singletons. General observations from the study: Segments of the TCR beta V type were, in most cases, productive about 90% or about 30% of the time in an earlier analysis. Cytomegalovirus association was listed for 164 TCR beta chains. By HLA locus, TCR association rates varied in a later analysis, with DRB1 showing the most and HLA-C the fewest.

The rearrangement links TRBV9 to TRBJ1-2, with D tentatively TRBD1 (6 bases). This sequence originates from a woman in her forties or fifties in good health and CMV-seropositive. The specimen was PBMCs. The CDR3 DNA sequence: TGTGCCAGCAGCGTAGGACAGGCCTACACCTTC. Protein product: CASSVGQAYTF.